Below, 12 T cell receptor beta chains from the same sample are listed, as sequenced in a study of control samples from healthy donors and cancer patients. Method: immunoSEQ multiplex PCR; TCRdb's copy keeps in-frame clones and lacks some. This sample has 150,000 or so clones, with approximately 94% found just once. Sequencing was done on a sample of blood. These receptors were obtained from a man aged 35-49 years in good health.

On this clone: This specimen includes other DNA sequences encoding the same CDR3. The chain carries TRBV7-9 and TRBJ1-1; D might be TRBD1 (6 bases). The V and J ends lost 1 base and 4 bases respectively, with 7 bases between them. CDR3 length equals 13 residues. Germline loops: CDR1 SEHNR, CDR2 FQNEAQ (reference sequence). The CDR3 region is CASSLEGGTEAFF. Here the CDR3 DNA reads TGTGCCAGCAGCTTAGAGGGGGGCACTGAAGCTTTCTTT.

J is TRBJ2-3 and V is TRBV4-1; no clear D. CDR1 MGHRA and CDR2 YSYEKL come from the germline V gene. The CDR3 contains 14 residues. Trimming took 4 bases from V and 5 from J, leaving 13 bases between them. The CDR3 here is CASSPNRGLDTQYF. The CDR3 nucleotides are TGCGCCAGCAGCCCTAATAGAGGTTTAGATACGCAGTATTTT.

The rearrangement links TRBV30 to TRBJ1-1; no clear D gene. Germline CDR1 GTSNPN, CDR2 SVGIG (reference sequence). Trimming cost V 0 bases and J 8 bases, with 10 bases left between them. This CDR3 contains 12 residues. The CDR3 region is CAWSVRLPEAFF. The CDR3 DNA follows: TGTGCCTGGAGTGTACGCCTGCCGGAAGCTTTCTTT.

In nucleotides, the CDR3 is TGTGCCAGCAGCCTGACCGGGACAGGGGGCCTAGCTAACTATGGCTACACCTTC. Translating it yields CASSLTGTGGLANYGYTF. This chain joins TRBV7-2 and TRBJ1-2, with 12 bases matching TRBD1. Germline assignment: CDR1 SGHTA and CDR2 FQGNSA. J gave up 0 bases and V 5 bases, and 10 bases lay outside the gene matches. CDR3 length: 18 amino acids.

The rearrangement joins TRBV5-1 to TRBJ1-3, with TRBD1 as a possible D gene (5 bases). Germline CDR1 is SGHRS and CDR2 is YFSETQ. This CDR3 spans 15 amino acids. V was trimmed by 4 bases and J by 3 bases, leaving 14 bases between them. CDR3 coding DNA: TGCGCCAGCAGCCCCAGGGCGGACGATGGAAACACCATATATTTT. This codes for CASSPRADDGNTIYF.

This sequence joins TRBV4-3 and TRBJ1-2; the D gene is possibly TRBD1 (5 bases). The CDR3 totals 13 residues. V was shortened by 2 bases and J by 4 bases, with 8 bases between the two germline ends. Germline V gene data show CDR1 as LGHNA and CDR2 as YSLEER. In DNA, the CDR3 is TGCGCCAGCAGCCAAACAGGCACCTATGGCTACACCTTC. Protein product: CASSQTGTYGYTF.

The rearrangement joins TRBV11-2 to TRBJ1-1, with D maybe TRBD1 (6 bases). Per the germline V gene, CDR1 is SGHAT and CDR2 is FQNNGV. Between the trimmed V and J ends, which lost 2 bases and 4 bases, there was a span of 14 bases. This CDR3 is built from 15 residues. The CDR3 sequence is CASSLSGTSGTEAFF. In nucleotides, the CDR3 is TGTGCCAGCAGCTTATCTGGGACATCGGGCACTGAAGCTTTCTTT.

The rearrangement links TRBV5-1 to TRBJ1-1, with D maybe TRBD1 (5 bases). The germline V gene has CDR1 SGHRS and CDR2 YFSETQ. This CDR3 comprises 11 residues. Trimming took off 4 bases at V and 10 bases at J, with 11 bases between the two ends. CDR3 sequence reads: CASSRDGGAFF. The CDR3, as DNA: TGCGCCAGCAGCAGGGACGGGGGAGCTTTCTTT.

This sequence joins TRBV15 and TRBJ2-1; D is undetermined. From germline, CDR1 is LNHNV and CDR2 YYDKDF (reference sequence). V dropped 0 bases and J dropped 8 bases, with 11 bases sitting between them. CDR3 length equals 14 residues. CDR3 region: CATSRDTGTDEQFF. Written as DNA, the CDR3 is TGTGCCACCAGCAGAGATACGGGTACCGATGAGCAGTTCTTC.

The rearrangement links TRBV2 to TRBJ1-1; TRBD1 might be the D (5 bases). V was pared by 7 bases and J by 7 bases, with 10 bases between. Looked up from germline, CDR1 is SNHLY and CDR2 is FYNNEI. The CDR3 covers 11 residues. CDR3 loop: CASIKGVEAFF. The CDR3, as DNA: TGTGCCAGCATTAAAGGGGTTGAAGCTTTCTTT.

The chain combines TRBV9 with TRBJ2-7; 7 nucleotides line up with TRBD2. V shed 4 bases and J 4 bases; nucleotides not matched to a gene: 8. This CDR3 has 14 residues. CDR1 is SGDLS and CDR2 is YYNGEE in the germline V gene. The CDR3 sequence is CASSTGGAGYEQYF. In DNA, the CDR3 is TGTGCCAGCAGCACCGGGGGAGCGGGGTACGAGCAGTACTTC.

This chain links TRBV4-1 with TRBJ2-7, with TRBD2 matching over 8 bases. Germline-derived CDR1 and CDR2 are MGHRA and YSYEKL. The CDR3 extends over 16 amino acids. The V segment lost 5 bases and the J segment 0 bases; nucleotides outside the gene matches: 9. The chain's CDR3 is CASSEGGRGASYEQYF. CDR3 DNA sequence: TGCGCCAGCAGCGAGGGCGGGCGGGGGGCCTCCTACGAGCAGTACTTC.